Shown below are 9 T cell receptor beta chains from a single sample sequenced in a study of tumor-infiltrating lymphocytes in primary liver carcinoma. They got blood RNA out of unsorted whole blood and also pulled out germline DNA. TCR beta cDNA was prepared out of approximately 500 ng total RNA by means of a constant-region primer. Three nested multiplex PCR rounds, a slightly modified ARM-PCR method, built the TCR beta libraries. Forward primers for TRBV1-TRBV30 and a C-beta reverse primer served the first two PCR rounds, at 10 cycles each. TCRdb analysed the multiplex PCR reads with MiXCR anew, one entry per CDR3 protein. The table lists approximately 330,000 distinct CDR3 sequences, 65% of them singletons. Input material: peripheral blood. The source of these receptors is a man aged 40-50 years with primary liver carcinoma and hepatitis B virus infection.

This clonotype was detected many times. The chain is built from TRBV6-5 and TRBJ1-5; D remains ambiguous. The CDR3 loop spans 13 amino acids. Germline V lookup: CDR1 MNHEY, CDR2 SVGAGI. V gave up 4 bases and J gave up 7 bases, with 11 bases separating them. The CDR3 is CASSLRWGQPQHF. The CDR3, as DNA: TGTGCCAGCAGTTTACGTTGGGGACAGCCCCAGCATTTT.

The chain links TRBV19 to TRBJ2-5; D might be TRBD1 (7 bases). This CDR3 has 15 residues. The V gene's germline CDR1 is LNHDA and CDR2 SQIVND (reference sequence). Between the trimmed V and J ends, which lost 2 bases and 4 bases, there was a span of 14 bases. CDR3 sequence (DNA): TGTGCCAGTAGTATAATACACAGGGGAGGAGAGACCCAGTACTTC. It is translated as CASSIIHRGGETQYF.

The chain has TRBV4-1 and TRBJ2-7; D unresolved. The V end lost 0 bases, the J end lost 9 bases, and 18 bases lay between the germline ends. The CDR3 is 15 amino acids. Germline CDR1 is MGHRA and CDR2 is YSYEKL. This CDR3 is CASSQEGGFGSRQYF. The CDR3 DNA reads as TGCGCCAGCAGCCAAGAAGGCGGTTTCGGGTCAAGGCAGTACTTC.

This clonotype was counted a single time. A much larger clone differs from this one at a single base, so this may be a read error. The J gene is TRBJ2-1, the V gene TRBV12-3 or TRBV12-4; 10 bases agree with TRBD2. This CDR3 contains 18 residues. Losses at the gene ends were 8 bases for V and 4 bases for J; bases not matched to a gene: 17. DNA of the CDR3: TGTGCCAGCGGTTCGGGACTAGCGCTACAAGGGGTTTACAATGAGCAGTTCTTC. It yields the protein CASGSGLALQGVYNEQFF.

The chain links TRBV6-6 to TRBJ1-6; no reliable D call. V lost 6 bases, J lost 5 bases, and 14 bases lay in between. The CDR3 runs 15 residues. Germline CDR1 reads MNHNY; CDR2 reads SVGAGI (reference sequence). For the CDR3, the DNA is TGTGCCAGCAGCCGTGAAGGGTCCAATAATTCACCCCTCCACTTT. The encoded protein is CASSREGSNNSPLHF.

V usage is TRBV12-3 or TRBV12-4 and J usage is TRBJ2-5, with 9 bases identical to TRBD2. Losses at the gene ends were 6 bases for V and 2 bases for J; bases not matched to a gene: 7. CDR3 size: 15 residues. The CDR3: CASRTSGPSQETQYF. The CDR3 coding sequence is TGTGCCAGCAGGACTAGCGGACCCTCTCAAGAGACCCAGTACTTC.

A word on this clonotype: A read error may explain this, as a much larger clone is one base away. The chain is built from TRBV6-2 or TRBV6-3 and TRBJ2-2; 9 nucleotides align to TRBD2. The germline V gene encodes CDR1 MNHEY and CDR2 SVGEGT. J lost 0 bases, V lost 4 bases, and 6 bases had no gene match. The CDR3 runs 17 residues. DNA for the CDR3: TGTGCCAGCAGTTTACCAGCGGGAGGCCCGAACACCGGGGAGCTGTTTTTT. This encodes CASSLPAGGPNTGELFF.

Regarding this clonotype: A much larger clone lies a single base off, so this may be a read error. The conserved phenylalanine or tryptophan normally closing the CDR3 is absent here, so this likely arose from a read error. The chain employs TRBV29-1 and TRBJ2-7; D perhaps matches TRBD2 (6 bases). The CDR3 contains 13 residues. Germline V lookup: CDR1 SQVTM, CDR2 ANQGSEA. The V end was cut by 7 bases, the J end by 3 bases, with 16 bases between. This CDR3 reads CSAQAGPDYEQYL. CDR3 sequence (DNA): TGCAGCGCCCAAGCGGGCCCCGACTACGAGCAGTACCTC.

In its sample, this clonotype was seen a few times. At one end, the junction sequence differs from germline, possibly due to a read error. V usage is TRBV4-3 and J usage is TRBJ2-1, with D perhaps TRBD2 (6 bases). The CDR3 is 16 amino acids. Germline loops: CDR1 LGHNA, CDR2 YSLEER. The CDR3 DNA reads as TGCGCCAGCAGCCAAGATTGTGCGGGGAGATACAATGAGCGGTTCTTC. Protein product: CASSQDCAGRYNERFF.